This T cell receptor beta chain stems from a study of Graves' ophthalmopathy and Graves' hyperthyroidism. General study findings and limits: This model predicted ophthalmopathy progression (sensitivity around 71%, specificity around 72%). The blood repertoire also included most expanded thyroid clonotypes above 0.001 frequency.

Amplified material comprised TCR beta CDR3 regions derived from RNA transcripts. Following a first-round RT-PCR that used HTBI primers, a second-round multiplex PCR was carried out. Each CDR3 protein is one row after TCRdb ran MiXCR on the multiplex PCR reads. The top ten clones hold 5.8% of a sample with over 150,000 distinct CDR3 sequences, 30% to 45% of them seen once. Germline assignment: CDR1 DFQATT and CDR2 SNEGSKA (reference sequence). This CDR3 comprises 13 residues. V lost 3 bases and J 4 bases, leaving 12 bases between the germline ends. This clonotype showed up many times. Its antigen is unknown.

The clonotype originates from a woman aged 35 to 49 with Graves' ophthalmopathy. The chain combines TRBV20-1 with TRBJ1-2; D is undetermined. Sequencing was carried out using peripheral blood. The CDR3 DNA reads TGCAGTGCTAGGTCTTCCCATTCCTATGGCTACACCTTC. Amino acid sequence: CSARSSHSYGYTF.